Presented here are 24 T cell receptor beta chains from one specimen sequenced in a study of T cell responses to AZD1222 COVID-19 vaccine. The protocol was immunoSEQ multiplex PCR, while the TCRdb copy is restricted to in-frame clones and leaves out a portion. The sample yields approximately 150,000 clones, about 92% seen once. The sequenced sample was peripheral blood, obtained on day 0 of MenACWY control vaccination. The source is an adult in good health.

The chain uses TRBV7-3 and TRBJ2-1, with TRBD2 matching over 9 bases. The germline gives CDR1 SGHTA, CDR2 FQGTGA. This CDR3 is 14 amino acids long. The ends lost 8 bases at V and 6 bases at J; junction bases unmatched: 8. CDR3: CASSGTSSLNEQFF. Written as DNA, the CDR3 is TGTGCCAGCTCCGGGACTAGCTCCCTCAATGAGCAGTTCTTC.

This clone turned up a few times. The rearrangement links TRBV29-1 to TRBJ1-2; D is undetermined. With 3 bases removed from V and 4 bases from J, the gap between germline ends came to 12 bases. This CDR3 region has 13 residues. Germline CDR1 and CDR2: SQVTM and ANQGSEA. CDR3 amino acids: CSVEKGQSYGYTF. DNA for the CDR3: TGCAGCGTTGAGAAGGGTCAGAGCTATGGCTACACCTTC.

On this clone: The sample holds other DNA sequences that translate to the same CDR3. The rearrangement links TRBV7-9 to TRBJ1-1; tentatively, D is TRBD1 (6 bases). Germline V lookup: CDR1 SEHNR, CDR2 FQNEAQ (reference sequence). V was shortened by 5 bases and J by 1 base, with 11 bases between the two germline ends. The CDR3 contains 14 residues. DNA for the CDR3: TGTGCCAGCAGCCCCCAAGGGGGGAACACTGAAGCTTTCTTT. This gives the protein CASSPQGGNTEAFF.

This rearrangement joins TRBV7-9 to TRBJ1-5; a weak D match, TRBD1 (5 bases). The CDR3 is made up of 15 amino acids. V lost 5 bases, J lost 1 base, and 12 bases lay in between. Germline V CDR1 and CDR2: SEHNR, FQNEAQ (reference sequence). This chain's CDR3 is CASSPLGDSNQPQHF. The DNA for the CDR3 is TGTGCCAGCAGCCCGTTAGGGGACAGCAATCAGCCCCAGCATTTT.

This clone appeared a single time. The chain uses TRBV28 and TRBJ1-5; the match to TRBD1 covers 9 bases. The CDR3 is 14 amino acids. V shed 5 bases, J shed 5 bases, and the junction held 4 bases outside the gene matches. Per the germline V gene, CDR1 is MDHEN and CDR2 is SYDVKM. DNA of the CDR3: TGTGCCAGCAGTCCAGGGACAGGGCATCAGCCCCAGCATTTT. As protein: CASSPGTGHQPQHF.

This chain uses TRBV21-1 with TRBJ1-4; TRBD1 is the table's D call, not checked against the DNA. TRBV21-1 is an annotated pseudogene. The CDR3 totals 13 residues. In DNA, the CDR3 is TGTGCCAGCAGCAAAAGACATAATGAAAAACTGTTTTTT. Translating it yields CASSKRHNEKLFF.

The chain is built from TRBV6-5 and TRBJ2-7, with 9 bases lining up with TRBD2. CDR1 is MNHEY and CDR2 is SVGAGI in the germline V gene. This CDR3 has 14 residues. Trimming took 8 bases from V and 6 from J; bases not matched to a gene: 11. CDR3 DNA sequence: TGTGCCAGCGGAACCTTAGCGGGAGCGGCCGAGCAGTACTTC. It translates to CASGTLAGAAEQYF.

The chain recombines TRBV28 with TRBJ2-5, with 9 bases fitting TRBD1. The J segment lost 5 bases and the V segment lost 7 bases, leaving 11 bases of the junction unmatched. Germline-derived CDR1 and CDR2 are MDHEN and SYDVKM. The length of the CDR3 is 15 residues. The CDR3 loop reads CASTLRDRVWETQYF. The DNA for the CDR3 is TGTGCCAGCACCCTTAGGGACAGGGTATGGGAGACCCAGTACTTC.

This sequence joins TRBV3-1 (or the pseudogene TRBV3-2) and TRBJ1-5; D remains unclear. CDR1 is LGHDT, CDR2 YNNKEL, per germline (reference sequence). The CDR3 extends over 13 amino acids. Deletions cut 0 bases from V and 9 bases from J, with 9 bases between. The CDR3, as DNA: TGTGCCAGCAGCCAAGACACCCCCGGGCCCCAGCATTTT. This translates into CASSQDTPGPQHF.

This clone has only one observation. The J gene is TRBJ2-1, the V gene TRBV4-2; tentative D call: TRBD2 (6 bases). Germline-derived CDR1 and CDR2 are LGHNA and YNFKEQ. CDR3 length equals 17 residues. Trimming stripped 1 base from V and 6 bases from J, with 19 bases between. The CDR3 nucleotides read TGTGCCAGCAGCCAAGCCGGACCGGGGCTAGCGAGCAATGAGCAGTTCTTC. It codes for CASSQAGPGLASNEQFF.

The chain couples TRBV27 to TRBJ1-1; maybe TRBD1 (5 bases). Germline V gives CDR1 MNHEY, CDR2 SMNVEV (reference sequence). The V gene lost 3 bases and the J gene lost 4 bases, with 12 bases spanning the gap. The CDR3 runs 14 residues. CDR3 coding DNA: TGTGCCAGCAGTTTTGGGGGGAAAAGCACTGAAGCTTTCTTT. This encodes CASSFGGKSTEAFF.

The chain uses TRBV13 and TRBJ1-4; 10 bases line up with TRBD1. The CDR3 extends over 17 amino acids. The V and J ends lost 5 bases and 0 bases, in that order; junction bases with no gene match: 6. Germline CDR1 PRHDT, CDR2 FYEKMQ (reference sequence). The CDR3: CASSGSGTGATNEKLFF. The CDR3 DNA is TGTGCCAGCAGCGGTTCCGGGACAGGGGCAACTAATGAAAAACTGTTTTTT.

The genes are TRBV7-8 and TRBJ1-2; 8 nucleotides line up with TRBD1. The V gene end was trimmed by 4 bases and the J gene end by 7 bases; junction bases not matched to a gene: 8. The CDR3 has 14 amino acids. The V gene's germline CDR1 is SGHVS and CDR2 FQNEAQ. The chain's CDR3 is CASSSLRGQGGYTF. Written as DNA, the CDR3 is TGTGCCAGCAGCTCTCTCAGGGGGCAGGGTGGCTACACCTTC.

The J gene is TRBJ2-1, the V gene TRBV14; D is ambiguous. This CDR3 has 17 amino acids. Trimming pared 4 bases from V and 7 bases from J, leaving 23 bases between. The V gene's germline CDR1 is SGHDN and CDR2 FVKESK. The CDR3 here is CASSPQRSKSQENEQFF. CDR3 DNA sequence: TGTGCCAGCAGCCCACAACGGAGCAAAAGCCAGGAGAATGAGCAGTTCTTC.

V and J are TRBV7-2 and TRBJ2-7; TRBD1 is a possible D gene (5 bases). Germline V lookup: CDR1 SGHTA, CDR2 FQGNSA. The CDR3 is 15 amino acids. Trimming took off 5 bases at V and 6 bases at J, with 20 bases between the two ends. CDR3 residues: CASSVTGSTVPEQYF. The CDR3 nucleotides are TGTGCCAGCAGCGTCACAGGTTCAACCGTACCCGAGCAGTACTTC.

This chain links TRBV6-4 with TRBJ1-5; the D gene is possibly TRBD1 (5 bases). The CDR3 runs to 14 residues. Germline CDR1 is MRHNA and CDR2 is SNTAGT. Trimming cost V 3 bases and J 5 bases, with 11 bases left between them. In nucleotides, the CDR3 is TGTGCCAGCAGTGAGGGGGACGGCTATCAGCCCCAGCATTTT. Its protein product is CASSEGDGYQPQHF.

The chain recombines TRBV11-2 with TRBJ1-6; TRBD1 matches 9 bases. The V segment lost 5 bases and the J segment 10 bases; nucleotides outside the gene matches: 6. Germline lookup yields CDR1 SGHAT and CDR2 FQNNGV. This CDR3 is built from 14 residues. The CDR3 reads CASSLGQGNSPLHF. CDR3 DNA: TGTGCCAGCAGCCTAGGACAGGGGAACTCACCCCTCCACTTT. Full variable domain (remainder filled in from reference TRBV11-2 and TRBJ1-6): EAGVAQSPRYKIIEKRQSVAFWCNPISGHATLYWYQQILGQGPKLLIQFQNNGVVDDSQLPKDRFSAERLKGVDSTLKIQPAKLEDSAVYLCASSLGQGNSPLHFGNGTRLTVT.

The chain recombines TRBV30 with TRBJ1-2; maybe TRBD1 (6 bases). Germline lookup yields CDR1 GTSNPN and CDR2 SVGIG (reference sequence). This CDR3 comprises 12 residues. Trimming took off 0 bases at V and 6 bases at J, with 8 bases between the two ends. Written as DNA, the CDR3 is TGTGCCTGGAGTGTTGGGGGCGATGGCTACACCTTC. It yields the protein CAWSVGGDGYTF. Based on the CDR3 plus reference TRBV30 and TRBJ1-2, the full variable domain is SQTIHQWPATLVQPVGSPLSLECTVEGTSNPNLYWYRQAAGRGLQLLFYSVGIGQISSEVPQNLSASRPQDRQFILSSKKLLLSDSGFYLCAWSVGGDGYTFGSGTRLTVV.

The chain uses TRBV15 and TRBJ1-4; 11 bases map to TRBD1. The germline gives CDR1 LNHNV, CDR2 YYDKDF (reference sequence). Losses at the gene ends were 3 bases for V and 6 bases for J; bases not matched to a gene: 3. The CDR3 runs to 15 residues. CDR3 in amino acids: CATSSRTGGDEKLFF. In nucleotides, the CDR3 is TGTGCCACCAGCAGTCGGACAGGGGGCGATGAAAAACTGTTTTTT.

Here the CDR3 DNA reads TGTGCTAGTGGTCTCTCGGTTCGAGGCTACACCTTC. Translation: CASGLSVRGYTF. This chain links TRBV12-5 with TRBJ1-2; D call uncertain. There are 12 residues in the CDR3. Trimming cost V 5 bases and J 8 bases, with 12 bases left between them. The V gene's germline CDR1 is LGHNT and CDR2 FRNRAP.

The CDR3: CASSPYTGGAGTNEKLFF. The CDR3 DNA is TGTGCCAGCAGCCCCTACACAGGGGGCGCTGGAACTAATGAAAAACTGTTTTTT. The rearrangement joins TRBV7-6 to TRBJ1-4; TRBD1 matches 9 bases. The CDR3 totals 18 residues. The germline V gene has CDR1 SGHVS and CDR2 FNYEAQ. Trimming removed 5 bases from V and 1 base from J; junction bases left unmatched: 11.

V and J are TRBV7-3 and TRBJ2-6, with 7 bases identical to TRBD1. With V trimmed by 8 bases and J by 0 bases, 7 bases remained unmatched. Looked up from germline, CDR1 is SGHTA and CDR2 is FQGTGA. The CDR3 covers 16 residues. In nucleotides, the CDR3 is TGTGCCAGCGGACAGGCATCTGGCTCTGGGGCCAACGTCCTGACTTTC. It encodes CASGQASGSGANVLTF.

The J gene is TRBJ1-4, the V gene TRBV23-1; D ambiguous. TRBV23-1 belongs to the ORF category, with a function that is uncertain. V shed 2 bases and J shed 7 bases, with 17 bases lying between them. This CDR3 comprises 16 residues. CDR3 sequence (DNA): TGCGCCAGCAGTCAACAAGACCCGTCCGGACCTGAAAAACTGTTTTTT. Translated: CASSQQDPSGPEKLFF.

V and J are TRBV7-2 and TRBJ1-6; weak D call: TRBD1 (5 bases). Germline V lookup: CDR1 SGHTA, CDR2 FQGNSA. The V gene lost 2 bases and the J gene lost 9 bases, with 17 bases spanning the gap. This CDR3 is built from 16 residues. The CDR3 DNA is TGTGCCAGCAGCTTAAGGGCCCGGGGGGGTAGTTCACCCCTCCACTTT. This codes for CASSLRARGGSSPLHF.